Below, one TCR beta chain is given with its context. These data belong to a study of T cells in Graves' hyperthyroidism and ophthalmopathy. PBMCs came from 9 to 10 ml fresh peripheral blood. RNA transcripts served as the template for amplifying TCR beta CDR3 regions. The primer set for the first-round RT-PCR of the TCR CDR3 was HTBI. TCRdb redid the calling of the multiplex PCR reads with MiXCR, one entry per CDR3 protein. The profile shows under 300,000 distinct CDR3 sequences, around 22% of them singletons. Germline CDR1 and CDR2: SGHDT and YYEEEE. The ends were cut back, 4 bases at V and 0 bases at J, with 10 bases in the middle. The CDR3 spans 14 residues.

The clonotype originates from a young man with Graves' ophthalmopathy. Sample: blood. V and J are TRBV5-6 and TRBJ1-2; tentatively, D is TRBD1 (6 bases). CDR3 loop: CASSPGHTNYGYTF. The CDR3 DNA reads as TGTGCCAGCAGCCCGGGACACACTAACTATGGCTACACCTTC.